This record concerns one TCR beta chain sequence. As yet, its antigen is unknown. Trimming removed 5 bases from V and 0 bases from J, with 4 bases in between. The CDR3 contains 12 residues. CDR1 and CDR2 (germline): GTSNPN, SVGIG (reference sequence). The data belong to a study of identifying expanded T cells in peripheral blood. Study results and caveats: Technical replicates showed about 1.2 changed clones; approximately 2 weeks 15 to 20; four weeks 19. Approximately two-week clone count variance significantly increased as total template count grew.

During the collection period, no donor immune events like infections were recorded. Using immunoSEQ multiplex PCR, the repertoire was profiled, and TCRdb retains in-frame clones only, with some absent. The table shows around 90,000 clones, with approximately 88% occurring only once. The V call is TRBV30, the J call TRBJ1-4; the D is unclear. The specimen sequenced was blood. The sequence was collected from a person aged 18-70 years in good health. The CDR3 here is CAWAATNEKLFF. The CDR3 DNA follows: TGTGCCTGGGCCGCAACTAATGAAAAACTGTTTTTT.